These T cell receptor beta chains were read from a single sample in a study of blood T cell repertoires in COVID-19. Only in-frame clones appear in the TCRdb table, and some are missing; sequencing was by immunoSEQ multiplex PCR. The top ten hold 6.5% to 8% of the sample, which has around 50,000 clones, around 87% seen once. Sequencing used peripheral blood. These receptors all come from a man aged 45-65 years with active COVID-19. The CDR3 runs from the conserved cysteine through the conserved F or W.

J,V,CDR3
TRBJ1-2,TRBV12-5,CASGLGTAYGYTF
TRBJ2-5,TRBV4-3,CASSHGQGYQETQYF
TRBJ1-2,TRBV29-1,CSGGYEGYGYTF
TRBJ2-2,TRBV19,CASSDQGKRTGELFF
TRBJ2-7,TRBV19,CASSMLDRTYEQYF
TRBJ2-7,TRBV2,CASSGQGPSYEQYF
TRBJ2-2,TRBV5-1,CASSLGTSGPGELFF
TRBJ1-1,TRBV19,CASSRKRGAREISTSEAFF
TRBJ1-2,TRBV30,CAWSDAAQANYGYTF
TRBJ2-7,TRBV28,CASSSPGTGLYEQYF
TRBJ2-1,TRBV3-1/TRBV3-2,CASSPLGQGIRNEQFF
TRBJ1-5,TRBV7-8,CASSLDQATDQHF
TRBJ2-7,TRBV5-8,CASSRGGLAEQYF
TRBJ2-3,TRBV4-1,CASGSSGSTDTQYF
TRBJ1-1,TRBV28,CASSFKGADTEAFF
TRBJ1-5,TRBV15,CATSRTPSQPQHF
TRBJ2-1,TRBV24-1,CATSDPGTSIHEQFF
TRBJ2-5,TRBV5-1,CASSGRGIETQYF
TRBJ1-2,TRBV6-5,CASSYGTGVGYTF
TRBJ2-1,TRBV28,CATNRGRAYNEQFF
TRBJ1-1,TRBV7-3,CASSSGTNTEAFF
TRBJ1-1,TRBV28,CASSSAGANTEAFF
TRBJ2-7,TRBV3-1/TRBV3-2,CASSFQGFDEQYF
TRBJ1-4,TRBV28,CASSPGTIFSEKLFF
TRBJ2-3,TRBV18,CASSSSGGRTDTQYF
TRBJ1-5,TRBV19,CASLGQFNQPQHF
TRBJ2-3,TRBV6-5,CASSHSTSTDTQYF
TRBJ2-1,TRBV5-1,CASSFTSGGINNEQFF
TRBJ1-1,TRBV7-7,CASSLDRGSEAFF
TRBJ1-2,TRBV6-2/TRBV6-3,CASSYSTVSYTF
TRBJ2-5,TRBV3-1/TRBV3-2,CASGGGIGETQYF
TRBJ2-2,TRBV6-5,CASSPGTSVGELFF
TRBJ2-3,TRBV9,CASSVGWDRGTQYF
TRBJ1-3,TRBV30,CAWTTGVPFYF
TRBJ2-5,TRBV28,CASNPGLRYETQYF
TRBJ1-1,TRBV7-2,CASSFLWNTEAFF
TRBJ2-7,TRBV10-3,CAISESRGGSYEQYF
TRBJ1-1,TRBV5-1,CASSLVQQGDTEAFF
TRBJ2-3,TRBV24-1,CATSLVGGLAGHLSTDTQYF
TRBJ1-1,TRBV6-2/TRBV6-3,CASSAIPNVGTEAFF
TRBJ2-5,TRBV5-1,CASSLDVAAQETQYF
TRBJ2-3,TRBV10-1,CAIKQGAGGTDTQYF
TRBJ1-1,TRBV4-3,CASSQDRPQGAFF
TRBJ1-1,TRBV30,CAWMTGGTEAFF
TRBJ1-6,TRBV6-5,CASSLTGQAWAPLHF
TRBJ1-4,TRBV18,CASSPEQGLGKLFF
TRBJ2-1,TRBV7-2,CASSLSSGLAGANEQFF
TRBJ2-5,TRBV24-1,CATSASGTGYETQYF
TRBJ1-2,TRBV2,CASSDDLTNHRSNYGYTF
TRBJ1-3,TRBV7-2,CASSPQGSGNTIYF
TRBJ2-7,TRBV28,CASSMGLAGVREQYF
TRBJ2-1,TRBV11-1,CASSSRTSGSFNEQFF
TRBJ2-7,TRBV19,CASSIVLSSYEQYF
TRBJ2-2,TRBV19,CATKKRLALNTGELFF
TRBJ1-4,TRBV29-1,CSVLGGLNEKLFF